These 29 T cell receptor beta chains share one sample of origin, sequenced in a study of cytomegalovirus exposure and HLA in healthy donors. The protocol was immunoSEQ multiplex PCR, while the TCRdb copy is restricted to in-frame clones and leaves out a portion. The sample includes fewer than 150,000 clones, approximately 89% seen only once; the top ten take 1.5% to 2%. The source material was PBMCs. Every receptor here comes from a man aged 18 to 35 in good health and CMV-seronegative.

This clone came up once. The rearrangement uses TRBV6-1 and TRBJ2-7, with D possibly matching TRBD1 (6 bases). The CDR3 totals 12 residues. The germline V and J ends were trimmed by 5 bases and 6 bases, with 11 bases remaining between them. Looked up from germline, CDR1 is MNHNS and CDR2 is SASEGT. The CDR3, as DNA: TGTGCCAGCAGTAGACAGGTCTCCGAGCAGTACTTC. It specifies CASSRQVSEQYF.

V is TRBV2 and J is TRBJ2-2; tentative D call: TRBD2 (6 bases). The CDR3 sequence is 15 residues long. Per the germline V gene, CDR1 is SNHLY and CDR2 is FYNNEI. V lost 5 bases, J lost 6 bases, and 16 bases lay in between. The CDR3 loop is CASSPQVGGAGELFF. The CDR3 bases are TGTGCCAGCAGTCCCCAGGTCGGAGGGGCCGGGGAGCTGTTTTTT. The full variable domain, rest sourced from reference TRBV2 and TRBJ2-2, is EPEVTQTPSHQVTQMGQEVILRCVPISNHLYFYWYRQILGQKVEFLVSFYNNEISEKSEIFDDQFSVERPDGSNFTLKIRSTKLEDSAMYFCASSPQVGGAGELFFGEGSRLTVL.

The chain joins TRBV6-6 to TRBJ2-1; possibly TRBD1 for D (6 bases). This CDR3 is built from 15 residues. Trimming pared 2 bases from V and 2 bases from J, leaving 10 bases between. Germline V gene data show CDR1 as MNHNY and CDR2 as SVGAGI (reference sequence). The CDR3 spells CASSYIQGPYNEQFF. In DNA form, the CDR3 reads TGTGCCAGCAGTTACATACAGGGTCCCTACAATGAGCAGTTCTTC.

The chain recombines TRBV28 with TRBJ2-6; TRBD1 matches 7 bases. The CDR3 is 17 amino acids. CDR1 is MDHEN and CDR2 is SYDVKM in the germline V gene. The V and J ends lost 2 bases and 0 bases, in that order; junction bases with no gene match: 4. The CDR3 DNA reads TGTGCCAGCAGTTTACTGGACAGGATCTCTGGGGCCAACGTCCTGACTTTC. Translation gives CASSLLDRISGANVLTF.

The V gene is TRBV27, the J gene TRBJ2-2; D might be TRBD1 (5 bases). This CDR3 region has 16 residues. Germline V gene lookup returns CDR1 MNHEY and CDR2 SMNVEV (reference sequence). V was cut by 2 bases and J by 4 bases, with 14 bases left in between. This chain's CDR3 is CASSLRDRVATGELFF. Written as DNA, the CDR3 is TGTGCCAGCAGTTTACGAGACAGAGTGGCCACCGGGGAGCTGTTTTTT.

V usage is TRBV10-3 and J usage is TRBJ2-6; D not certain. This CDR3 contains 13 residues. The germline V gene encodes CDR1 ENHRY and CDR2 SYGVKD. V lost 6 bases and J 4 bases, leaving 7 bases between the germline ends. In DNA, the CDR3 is TGTGCCATCAGCCCCAGAGGGGCCAACGTCCTGACTTTC. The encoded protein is CAISPRGANVLTF.

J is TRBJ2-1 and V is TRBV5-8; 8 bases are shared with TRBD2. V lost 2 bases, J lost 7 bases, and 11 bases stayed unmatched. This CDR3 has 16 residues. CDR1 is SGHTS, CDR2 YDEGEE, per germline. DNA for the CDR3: TGTGCCAGCAGCTTACCGTGGGCGGGGGGAAAAAATGAGCAGTTCTTC. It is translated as CASSLPWAGGKNEQFF.

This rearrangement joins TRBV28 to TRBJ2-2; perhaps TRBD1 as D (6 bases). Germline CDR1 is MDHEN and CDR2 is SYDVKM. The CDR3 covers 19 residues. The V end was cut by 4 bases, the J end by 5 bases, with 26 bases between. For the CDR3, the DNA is TGTGCCAGCAGTTCCCCCGGACAGAGCGGTTGGATGGGGACCGGGGAGCTGTTTTTT. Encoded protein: CASSSPGQSGWMGTGELFF.

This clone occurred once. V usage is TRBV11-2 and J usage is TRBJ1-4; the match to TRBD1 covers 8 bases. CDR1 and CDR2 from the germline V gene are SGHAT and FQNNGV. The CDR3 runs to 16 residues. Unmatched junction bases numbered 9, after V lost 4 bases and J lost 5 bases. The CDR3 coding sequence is TGTGCCAGCAGCTCCCAAACCGGGACAGGAAATGAAAAACTGTTTTTT. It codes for CASSSQTGTGNEKLFF.

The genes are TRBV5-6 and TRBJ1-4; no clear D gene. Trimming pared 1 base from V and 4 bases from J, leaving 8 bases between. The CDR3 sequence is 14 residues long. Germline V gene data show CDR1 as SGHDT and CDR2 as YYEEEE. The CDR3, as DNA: TGTGCCAGCAGCTTGATCAGCGTTAATGAAAAACTGTTTTTT. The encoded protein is CASSLISVNEKLFF.

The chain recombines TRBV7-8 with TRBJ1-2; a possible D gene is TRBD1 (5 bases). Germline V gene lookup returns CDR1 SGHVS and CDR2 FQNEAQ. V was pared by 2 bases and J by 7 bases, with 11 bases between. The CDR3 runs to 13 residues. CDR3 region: CASSLTWGAGYTF. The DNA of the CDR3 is TGTGCCAGCAGCTTAACTTGGGGCGCTGGCTACACCTTC. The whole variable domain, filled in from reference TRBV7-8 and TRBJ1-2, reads GAGVSQSPRYKVAKRGQDVALRCDPISGHVSLFWYQQALGQGPEFLTYFQNEAQLDKSGLPSDRFFAERPEGSVSTLKIQRTQQEDSAVYLCASSLTWGAGYTFGSGTRLTVV.

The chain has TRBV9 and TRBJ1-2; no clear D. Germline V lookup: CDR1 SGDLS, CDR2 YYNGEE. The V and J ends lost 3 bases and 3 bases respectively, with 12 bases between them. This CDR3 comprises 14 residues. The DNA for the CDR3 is TGTGCCAGCAGCGGTGGAGGACCGTACTATGGCTACACCTTC. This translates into CASSGGGPYYGYTF.

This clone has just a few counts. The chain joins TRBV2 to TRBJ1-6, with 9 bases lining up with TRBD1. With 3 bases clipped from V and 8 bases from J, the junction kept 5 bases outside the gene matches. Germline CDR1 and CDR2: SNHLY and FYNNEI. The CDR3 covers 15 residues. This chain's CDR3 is CASSDLRTGDSPLHF. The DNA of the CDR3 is TGTGCCAGCAGTGATCTCCGGACAGGGGATTCACCCCTCCACTTT.

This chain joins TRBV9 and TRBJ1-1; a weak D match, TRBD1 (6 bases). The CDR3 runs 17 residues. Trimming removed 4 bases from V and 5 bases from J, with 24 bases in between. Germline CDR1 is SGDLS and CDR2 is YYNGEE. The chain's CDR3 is CASSPSGGGAQRTEAFF. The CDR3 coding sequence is TGTGCCAGCAGCCCCAGCGGTGGGGGGGCCCAGCGGACTGAAGCTTTCTTT.

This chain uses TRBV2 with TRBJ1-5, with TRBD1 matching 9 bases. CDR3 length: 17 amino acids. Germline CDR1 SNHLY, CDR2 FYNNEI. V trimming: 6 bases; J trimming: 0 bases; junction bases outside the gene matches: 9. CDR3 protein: CASSPGTGIRSNQPQHF. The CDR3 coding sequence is TGTGCCAGCAGCCCCGGGACAGGGATTCGTAGCAATCAGCCCCAGCATTTT.

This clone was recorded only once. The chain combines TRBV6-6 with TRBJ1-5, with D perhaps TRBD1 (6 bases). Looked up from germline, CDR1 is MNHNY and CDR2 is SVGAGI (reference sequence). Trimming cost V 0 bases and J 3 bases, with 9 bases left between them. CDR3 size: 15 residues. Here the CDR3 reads CASSYSGGHNQPQHF. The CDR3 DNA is TGTGCCAGCAGTTACTCGGGGGGGCACAATCAGCCCCAGCATTTT.

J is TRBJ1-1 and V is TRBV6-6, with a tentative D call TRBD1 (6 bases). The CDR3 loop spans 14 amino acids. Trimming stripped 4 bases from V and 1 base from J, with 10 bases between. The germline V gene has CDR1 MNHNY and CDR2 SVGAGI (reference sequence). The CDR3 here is CASSSLGGNTEAFF. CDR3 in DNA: TGTGCCAGCAGTTCTCTAGGGGGGAACACTGAAGCTTTCTTT.

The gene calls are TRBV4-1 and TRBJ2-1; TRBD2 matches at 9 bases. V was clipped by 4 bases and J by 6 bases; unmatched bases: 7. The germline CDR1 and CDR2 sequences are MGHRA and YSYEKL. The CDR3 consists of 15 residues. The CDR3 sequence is CASSRGLARRNEQFF. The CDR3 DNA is TGCGCCAGCAGCCGGGGACTAGCCCGACGCAATGAGCAGTTCTTC.

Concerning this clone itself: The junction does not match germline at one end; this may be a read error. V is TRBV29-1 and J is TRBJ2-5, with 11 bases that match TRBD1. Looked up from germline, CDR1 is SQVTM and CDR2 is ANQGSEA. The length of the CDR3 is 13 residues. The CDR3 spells CSVRTGGQGTQYF. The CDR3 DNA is TGCAGCGTACGGACAGGGGGCCAAGGGACCCAGTACTTC.

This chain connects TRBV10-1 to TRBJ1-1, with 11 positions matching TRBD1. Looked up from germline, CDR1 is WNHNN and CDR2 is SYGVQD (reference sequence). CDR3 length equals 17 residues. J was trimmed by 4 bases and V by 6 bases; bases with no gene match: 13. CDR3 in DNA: TGCGCCAGCAGCGGGGATGGGACAGGGGGACGCGGCACTGAAGCTTTCTTT. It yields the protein CASSGDGTGGRGTEAFF.

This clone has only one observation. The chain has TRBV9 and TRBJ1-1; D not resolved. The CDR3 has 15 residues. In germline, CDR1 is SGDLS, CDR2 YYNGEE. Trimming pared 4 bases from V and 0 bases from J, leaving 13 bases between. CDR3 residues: CASSPRGAVNTEAFF. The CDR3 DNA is TGTGCCAGCAGCCCCCGAGGAGCGGTGAACACTGAAGCTTTCTTT.

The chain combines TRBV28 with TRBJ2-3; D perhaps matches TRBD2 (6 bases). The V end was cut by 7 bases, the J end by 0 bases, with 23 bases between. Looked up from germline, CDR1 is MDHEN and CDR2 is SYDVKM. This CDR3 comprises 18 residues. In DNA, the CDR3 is TGTGCCAGCACCCCTTCGGGGGTCGCGACAACTAGCACAGATACGCAGTATTTT. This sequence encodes CASTPSGVATTSTDTQYF.

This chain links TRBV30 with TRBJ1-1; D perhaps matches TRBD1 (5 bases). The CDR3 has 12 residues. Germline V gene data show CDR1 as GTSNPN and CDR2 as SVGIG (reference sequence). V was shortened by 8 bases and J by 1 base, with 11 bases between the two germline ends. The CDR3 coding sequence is TGTGCCAGGGGTAGAGGGAACACTGAAGCTTTCTTT. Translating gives CARGRGNTEAFF.

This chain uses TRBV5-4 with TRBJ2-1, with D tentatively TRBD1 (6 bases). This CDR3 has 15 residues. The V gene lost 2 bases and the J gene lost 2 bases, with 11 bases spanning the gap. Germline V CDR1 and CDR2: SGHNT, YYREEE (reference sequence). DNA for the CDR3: TGTGCCAGCAGCTTCGGACAGTCGACCTACAATGAGCAGTTCTTC. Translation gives CASSFGQSTYNEQFF.

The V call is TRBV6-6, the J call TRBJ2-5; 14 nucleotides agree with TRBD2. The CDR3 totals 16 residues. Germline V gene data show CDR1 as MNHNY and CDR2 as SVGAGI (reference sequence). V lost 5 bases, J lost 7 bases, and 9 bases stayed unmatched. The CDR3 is CASSGTTSGRVGTQYF. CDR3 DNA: TGTGCCAGCAGTGGGACGACTAGCGGGAGGGTCGGGACCCAGTACTTC.

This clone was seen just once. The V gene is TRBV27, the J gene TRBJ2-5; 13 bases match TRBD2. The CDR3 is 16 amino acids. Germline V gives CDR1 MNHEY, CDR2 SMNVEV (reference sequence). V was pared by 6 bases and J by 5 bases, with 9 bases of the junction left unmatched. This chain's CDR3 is CASSQPGLAGLETQYF. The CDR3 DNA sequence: TGTGCCAGCAGCCAACCGGGACTAGCGGGGTTGGAGACCCAGTACTTC.

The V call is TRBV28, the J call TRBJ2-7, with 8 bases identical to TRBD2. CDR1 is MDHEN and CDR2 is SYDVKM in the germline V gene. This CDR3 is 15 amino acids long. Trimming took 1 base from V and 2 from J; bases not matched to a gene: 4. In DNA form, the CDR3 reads TGTGCCAGCAGTTTATTTCCGGGACTAGCCTACGAGCAGTACTTC. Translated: CASSLFPGLAYEQYF.

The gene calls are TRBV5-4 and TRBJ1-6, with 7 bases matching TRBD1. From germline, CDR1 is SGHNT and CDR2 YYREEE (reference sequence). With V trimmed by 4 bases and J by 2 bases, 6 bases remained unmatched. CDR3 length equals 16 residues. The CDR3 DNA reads TGTGCCAGCAGCCGGGACAGCGTAACCTATAATTCACCCCTCCACTTT. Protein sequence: CASSRDSVTYNSPLHF.

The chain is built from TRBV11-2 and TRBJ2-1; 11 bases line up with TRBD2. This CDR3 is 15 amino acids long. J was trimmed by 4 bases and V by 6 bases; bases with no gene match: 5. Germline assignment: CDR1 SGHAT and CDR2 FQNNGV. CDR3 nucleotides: TGTGCCAGCAGTCAGGGACTAGCGGATTACAATGAGCAGTTCTTC. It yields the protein CASSQGLADYNEQFF.